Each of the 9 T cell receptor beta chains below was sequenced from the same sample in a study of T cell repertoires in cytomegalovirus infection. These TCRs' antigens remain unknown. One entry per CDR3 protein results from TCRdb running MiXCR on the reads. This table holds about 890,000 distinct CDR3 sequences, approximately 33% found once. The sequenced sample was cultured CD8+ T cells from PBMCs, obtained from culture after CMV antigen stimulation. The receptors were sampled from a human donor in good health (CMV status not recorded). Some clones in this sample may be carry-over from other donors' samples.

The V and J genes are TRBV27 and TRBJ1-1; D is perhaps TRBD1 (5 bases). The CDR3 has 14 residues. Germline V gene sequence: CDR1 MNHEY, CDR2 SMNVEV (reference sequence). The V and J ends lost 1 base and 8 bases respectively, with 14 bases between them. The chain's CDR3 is CASSLLSGDEEAFF. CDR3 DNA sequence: TGTGCCAGCAGTTTATTGTCTGGGGACGAAGAAGCTTTCTTT.

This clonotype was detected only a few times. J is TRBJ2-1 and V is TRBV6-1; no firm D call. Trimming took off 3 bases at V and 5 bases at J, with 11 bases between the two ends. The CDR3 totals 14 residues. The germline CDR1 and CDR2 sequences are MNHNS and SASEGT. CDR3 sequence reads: CASSDRGQNNEQFF. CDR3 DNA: TGTGCCAGCAGTGATCGTGGGCAGAACAATGAGCAGTTCTTC.

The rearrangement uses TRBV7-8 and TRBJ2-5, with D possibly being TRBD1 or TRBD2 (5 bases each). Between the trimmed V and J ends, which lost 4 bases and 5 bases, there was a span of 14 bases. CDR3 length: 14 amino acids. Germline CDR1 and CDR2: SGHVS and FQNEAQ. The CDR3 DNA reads TGTGCCAGCAGCTACCCTCAGGGAGAGGAGACCCAGTACTTC. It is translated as CASSYPQGEETQYF.

The CDR3 DNA follows: TGTGCCAGCAGTGAAGTTGGAGGGGCCTATGGCTACACCTTC. Amino acids: CASSEVGGAYGYTF. The gene calls are TRBV6-1 and TRBJ1-2; tentative D call: TRBD1 (5 bases). Germline values: CDR1 MNHNS, CDR2 SASEGT. The V gene lost 1 base and the J gene lost 4 bases, with 10 bases spanning the gap. CDR3 size: 14 residues.

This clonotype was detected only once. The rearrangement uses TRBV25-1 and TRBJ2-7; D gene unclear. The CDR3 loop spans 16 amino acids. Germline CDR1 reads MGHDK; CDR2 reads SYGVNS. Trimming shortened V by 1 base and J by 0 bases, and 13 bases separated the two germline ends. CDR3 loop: CASSEFFPPSSYEQYF. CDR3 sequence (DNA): TGTGCCAGCAGTGAATTTTTCCCACCTAGCTCCTACGAGCAGTACTTC.

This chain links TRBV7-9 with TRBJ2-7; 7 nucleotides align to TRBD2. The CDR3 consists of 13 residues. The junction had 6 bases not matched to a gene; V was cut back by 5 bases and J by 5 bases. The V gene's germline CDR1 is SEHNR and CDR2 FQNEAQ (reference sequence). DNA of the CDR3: TGTGCCAGCAGCGCCCGGGGGGACCACGAGCAGTACTTC. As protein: CASSARGDHEQYF. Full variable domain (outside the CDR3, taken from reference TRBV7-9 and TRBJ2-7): DTGVSQNPRHKITKRGQNVTFRCDPISEHNRLYWYRQTLGQGPEFLTYFQNEAQLEKSRLLSDRFSAERPKGSFSTLEIQRTEQGDSAMYLCASSARGDHEQYFGPGTRLTVT.

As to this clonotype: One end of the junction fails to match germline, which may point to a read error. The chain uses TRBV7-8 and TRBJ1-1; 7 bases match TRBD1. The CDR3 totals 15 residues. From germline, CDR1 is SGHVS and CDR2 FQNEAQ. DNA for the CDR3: TGTGTCAGCAGCTCCAACAGGGGTATGAACACTGAAGCTTTCTTT. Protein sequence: CVSSSNRGMNTEAFF.

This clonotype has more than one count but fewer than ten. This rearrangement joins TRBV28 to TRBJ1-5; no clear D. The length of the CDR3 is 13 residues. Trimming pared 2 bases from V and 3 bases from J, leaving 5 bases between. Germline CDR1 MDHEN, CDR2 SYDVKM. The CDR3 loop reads CASSLTVNQPQHF. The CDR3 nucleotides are TGTGCCAGCAGTTTAACGGTCAATCAGCCCCAGCATTTT.

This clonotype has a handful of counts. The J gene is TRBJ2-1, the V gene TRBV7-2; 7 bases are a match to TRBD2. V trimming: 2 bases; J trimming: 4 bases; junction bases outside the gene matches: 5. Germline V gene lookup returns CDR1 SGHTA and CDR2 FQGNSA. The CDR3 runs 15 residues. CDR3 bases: TGTGCCAGCAGCTTACGCGGGGGAGAATACAATGAGCAGTTCTTC. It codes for CASSLRGGEYNEQFF.